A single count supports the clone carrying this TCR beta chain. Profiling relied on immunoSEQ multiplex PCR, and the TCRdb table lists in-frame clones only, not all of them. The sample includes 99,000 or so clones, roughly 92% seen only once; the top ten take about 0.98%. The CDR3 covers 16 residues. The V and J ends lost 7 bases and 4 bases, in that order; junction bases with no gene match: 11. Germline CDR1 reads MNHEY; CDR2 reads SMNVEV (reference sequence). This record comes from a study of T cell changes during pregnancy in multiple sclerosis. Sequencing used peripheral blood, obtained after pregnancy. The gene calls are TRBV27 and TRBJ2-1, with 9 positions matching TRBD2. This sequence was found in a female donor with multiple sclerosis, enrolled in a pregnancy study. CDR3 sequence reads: CASTPLAGGLYNEQFF. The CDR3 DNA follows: TGTGCCAGCACCCCTCTGGCGGGAGGGCTTTACAATGAGCAGTTCTTC.